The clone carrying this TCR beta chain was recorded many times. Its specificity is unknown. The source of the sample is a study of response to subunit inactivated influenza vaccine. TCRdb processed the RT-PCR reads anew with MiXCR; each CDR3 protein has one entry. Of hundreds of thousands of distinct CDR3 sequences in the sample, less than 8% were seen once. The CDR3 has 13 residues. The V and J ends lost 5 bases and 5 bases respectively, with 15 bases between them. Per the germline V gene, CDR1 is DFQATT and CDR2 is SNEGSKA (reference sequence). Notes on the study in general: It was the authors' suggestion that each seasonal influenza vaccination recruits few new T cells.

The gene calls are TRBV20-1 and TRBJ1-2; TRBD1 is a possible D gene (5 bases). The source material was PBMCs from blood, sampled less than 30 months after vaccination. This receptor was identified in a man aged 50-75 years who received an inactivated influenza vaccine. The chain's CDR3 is CSAPDRREYGYTF. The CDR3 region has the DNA TGCAGTGCTCCTGATCGCAGGGAGTATGGCTACACCTTC.